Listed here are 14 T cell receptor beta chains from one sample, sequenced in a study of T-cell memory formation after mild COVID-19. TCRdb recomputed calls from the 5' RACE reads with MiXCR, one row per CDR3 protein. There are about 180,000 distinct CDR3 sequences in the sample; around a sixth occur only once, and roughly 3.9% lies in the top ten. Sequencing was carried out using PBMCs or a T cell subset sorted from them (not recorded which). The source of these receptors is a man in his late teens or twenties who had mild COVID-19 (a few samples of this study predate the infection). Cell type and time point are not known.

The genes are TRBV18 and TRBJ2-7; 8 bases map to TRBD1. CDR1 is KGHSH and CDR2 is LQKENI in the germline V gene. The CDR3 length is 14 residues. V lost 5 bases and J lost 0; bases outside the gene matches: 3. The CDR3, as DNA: TGTGCCAGCTCAAGTACAGGGGGCTCCTACGAGCAGTACTTC. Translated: CASSSTGGSYEQYF.

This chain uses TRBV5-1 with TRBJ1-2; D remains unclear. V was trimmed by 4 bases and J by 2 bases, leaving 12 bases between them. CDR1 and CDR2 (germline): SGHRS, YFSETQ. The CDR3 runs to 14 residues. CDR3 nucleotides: TGCGCCAGCAGCCTCGGGCTTCGGAACTATGGCTACACCTTC. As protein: CASSLGLRNYGYTF.

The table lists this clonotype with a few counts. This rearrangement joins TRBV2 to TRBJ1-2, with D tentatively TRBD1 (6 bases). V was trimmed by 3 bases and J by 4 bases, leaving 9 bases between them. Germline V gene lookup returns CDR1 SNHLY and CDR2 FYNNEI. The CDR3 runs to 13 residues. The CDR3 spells CASSDRGGYGYTF. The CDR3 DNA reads TGTGCCAGCAGTGACAGGGGAGGCTATGGCTACACCTTC.

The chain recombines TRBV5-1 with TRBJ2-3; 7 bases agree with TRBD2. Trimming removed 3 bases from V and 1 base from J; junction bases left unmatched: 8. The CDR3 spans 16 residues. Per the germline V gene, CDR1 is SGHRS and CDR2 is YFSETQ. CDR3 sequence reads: CASSSSGGRGTDTQYF. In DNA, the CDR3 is TGCGCCAGCAGCTCTTCGGGAGGCCGGGGCACAGATACGCAGTATTTT.

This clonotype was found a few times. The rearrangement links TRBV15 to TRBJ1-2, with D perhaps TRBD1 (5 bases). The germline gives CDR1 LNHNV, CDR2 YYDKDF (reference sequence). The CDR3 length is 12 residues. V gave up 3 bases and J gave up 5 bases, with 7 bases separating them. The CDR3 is CATSSDSYGYTF. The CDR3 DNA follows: TGTGCCACCAGCAGCGACAGTTATGGCTACACCTTC.

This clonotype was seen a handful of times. In DNA form, the CDR3 reads TGTGCCAGCAGCTCCGGACAGGGGGTTTCCTACGAGCAGTACGTC. Translation gives CASSSGQGVSYEQYV. The chain uses TRBV7-9 and TRBJ2-7; TRBD1 aligns across 10 bases. J was trimmed by 1 base and V by 4 bases; bases with no gene match: 4. CDR3 size: 15 residues. Germline V gene lookup returns CDR1 SEHNR and CDR2 FQNEAQ (reference sequence).

CDR3 amino acids: CASSSTGTNTEAFF. In nucleotides, the CDR3 is TGTGCCAGCAGTTCCACAGGGACGAACACTGAAGCTTTCTTT. The chain has TRBV12-3 or TRBV12-4 and TRBJ1-1, with D possibly being TRBD1 (6 bases). The V end was cut by 4 bases, the J end by 1 base, with 10 bases between. This CDR3 is built from 14 residues.

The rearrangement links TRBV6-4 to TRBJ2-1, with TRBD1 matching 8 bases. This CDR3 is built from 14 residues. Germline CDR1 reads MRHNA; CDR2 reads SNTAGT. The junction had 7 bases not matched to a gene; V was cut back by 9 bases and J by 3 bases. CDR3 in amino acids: CASAAGTGYNEQFF. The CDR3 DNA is TGTGCCAGTGCGGCCGGGACAGGCTACAATGAGCAGTTCTTC.

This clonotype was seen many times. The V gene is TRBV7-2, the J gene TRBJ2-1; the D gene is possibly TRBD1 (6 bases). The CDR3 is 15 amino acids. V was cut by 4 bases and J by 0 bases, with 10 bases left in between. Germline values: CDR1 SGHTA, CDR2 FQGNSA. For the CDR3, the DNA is TGTGCCAGCAGCTCGGTCAGGGGCTCCTACAATGAGCAGTTCTTC. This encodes CASSSVRGSYNEQFF.

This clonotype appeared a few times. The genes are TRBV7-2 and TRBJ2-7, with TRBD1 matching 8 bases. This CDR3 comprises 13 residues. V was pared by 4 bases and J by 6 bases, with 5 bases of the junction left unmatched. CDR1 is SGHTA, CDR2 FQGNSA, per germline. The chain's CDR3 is CASSSGQVGEQYF. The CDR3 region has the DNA TGTGCCAGCAGCTCGGGACAGGTCGGCGAGCAGTACTTC.

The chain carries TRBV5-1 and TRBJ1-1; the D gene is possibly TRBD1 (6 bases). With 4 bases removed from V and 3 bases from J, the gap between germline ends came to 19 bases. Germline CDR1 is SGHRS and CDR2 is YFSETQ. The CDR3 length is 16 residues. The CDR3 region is CASSPGAGAVDTEAFF. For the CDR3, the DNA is TGCGCCAGCAGCCCCGGGGCGGGGGCTGTCGACACTGAAGCTTTCTTT.

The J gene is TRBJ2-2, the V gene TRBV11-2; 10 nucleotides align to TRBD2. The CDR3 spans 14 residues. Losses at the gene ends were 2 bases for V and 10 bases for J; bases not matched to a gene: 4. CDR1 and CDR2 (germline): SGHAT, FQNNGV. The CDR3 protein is CASSLSSGGVELFF. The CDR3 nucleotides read TGTGCCAGCAGCTTATCGAGCGGGGGGGTGGAGCTGTTTTTT.

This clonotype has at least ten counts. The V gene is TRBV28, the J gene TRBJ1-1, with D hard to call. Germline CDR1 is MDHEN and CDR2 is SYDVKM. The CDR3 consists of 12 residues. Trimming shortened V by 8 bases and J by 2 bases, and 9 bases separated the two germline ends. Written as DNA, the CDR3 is TGTGCCAGCGAGTCAGTAAACACTGAAGCTTTCTTT. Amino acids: CASESVNTEAFF.

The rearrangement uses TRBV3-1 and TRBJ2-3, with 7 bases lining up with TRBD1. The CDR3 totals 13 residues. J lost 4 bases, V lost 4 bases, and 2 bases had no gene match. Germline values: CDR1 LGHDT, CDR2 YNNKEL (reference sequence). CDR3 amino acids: CASSRTGPDTQYF. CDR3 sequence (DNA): TGTGCCAGCAGCCGGACAGGACCAGATACGCAGTATTTT.